These 15 T cell receptor beta chains were sequenced from one sample in a study of patients and donors after allogeneic stem cell transplantation. In TCRdb, the RT-PCR reads were re-called with MiXCR into one record per CDR3 protein. The sample has over 200,000 distinct CDR3 sequences; 38% are singletons. The sequenced sample was blood, either unsorted or a sorted T cell fraction (not recorded which). These receptors were collected from a human donor who was either an allogeneic HSCT recipient or a stem cell or donor lymphocyte infusion donor (not recorded which). It is not recorded whose cells these are; they may come from a transplant donor.

This clonotype was observed a handful of times. The genes are TRBV5-4 and TRBJ1-3, with 8 bases matching TRBD1. Unmatched junction bases numbered 3, after V lost 4 bases and J lost 3 bases. Germline loops: CDR1 SGHNT, CDR2 YYREEE (reference sequence). The CDR3 consists of 14 residues. For the CDR3, the DNA is TGTGCCAGCAGCCAGGACAGGGTTGGAAACACCATATATTTT. It codes for CASSQDRVGNTIYF.

The V call is TRBV20-1, the J call TRBJ1-2; TRBD1 is a possible D gene (5 bases). Germline assignment: CDR1 DFQATT and CDR2 SNEGSKA (reference sequence). The CDR3 has 14 residues. V lost 0 bases and J 8 bases, leaving 16 bases between the germline ends. For the CDR3, the DNA is TGCAGTGCTAGAGATTTCAAGGGGTCGGAGGGCTACACCTTC. Protein product: CSARDFKGSEGYTF.

The chain recombines TRBV7-9 with TRBJ2-1, with D perhaps being TRBD1 or TRBD2 (5 bases each). This CDR3 contains 15 residues. Trimming took 5 bases from V and 5 from J, leaving 16 bases between them. Germline loops: CDR1 SEHNR, CDR2 FQNEAQ (reference sequence). The CDR3 reads CASSLGWDRDNEQFF. The DNA of the CDR3 is TGTGCCAGCAGCCTAGGGTGGGACCGGGACAATGAGCAGTTCTTC.

The gene calls are TRBV29-1 and TRBJ1-2; D is unclear. The CDR3 runs to 12 residues. V was pared by 3 bases and J by 4 bases, with 9 bases between. Germline V gives CDR1 SQVTM, CDR2 ANQGSEA. The CDR3 sequence: CSVDYGLYGYTF. Here the CDR3 DNA reads TGCAGCGTTGACTACGGTCTCTATGGCTACACCTTC.

This clonotype was seen more than once but under ten times. The chain carries TRBV10-3 and TRBJ1-1; possible D gene TRBD1, 6 bases. The germline gives CDR1 ENHRY, CDR2 SYGVKD. The CDR3 extends over 17 amino acids. The V gene lost 3 bases and the J gene lost 7 bases, with 24 bases spanning the gap. The CDR3 DNA follows: TGTGCCATCAGTGATAGGGGGTCAAGGGAAGGGAGCATTGAAGCTTTCTTT. Amino acid sequence: CAISDRGSREGSIEAFF.

This clonotype was seen more than once but under ten times. This chain connects TRBV7-6 to TRBJ1-2; D is perhaps TRBD1 (5 bases). There are 13 residues in the CDR3. The V gene lost 1 base and the J gene lost 6 bases, with 9 bases spanning the gap. Germline-derived CDR1 and CDR2 are SGHVS and FNYEAQ. The CDR3 DNA is TGTGCCAGCAGCTTAGGAGGGGCGCATGGCTACACCTTC. Amino acid sequence: CASSLGGAHGYTF.

The chain is built from TRBV10-3 and TRBJ1-1, with D hard to call. Germline CDR1 ENHRY, CDR2 SYGVKD. CDR3 size: 13 residues. Trimming stripped 5 bases from V and 0 bases from J, with 7 bases between. CDR3 bases: TGTGCCATCAGTAGCGTTATGAACACTGAAGCTTTCTTT. Its translation is CAISSVMNTEAFF.

The chain links TRBV4-1 to TRBJ2-3, with D possibly TRBD2 on 5 matching bases. The CDR3 extends over 15 amino acids. Germline CDR1 is MGHRA and CDR2 is YSYEKL. Trimming left V 1 base short and J 4 bases short, with 12 bases between. The CDR3 sequence is CASSQVTGWADTQYF. DNA of the CDR3: TGCGCCAGCAGCCAAGTTACGGGGTGGGCAGATACGCAGTATTTT.

The rearrangement links TRBV27 to TRBJ1-1; weak D call: TRBD1 (6 bases). Between the trimmed V and J ends, which lost 3 bases and 0 bases, there was a span of 8 bases. Germline V gives CDR1 MNHEY, CDR2 SMNVEV (reference sequence). This CDR3 spans 14 amino acids. The CDR3: CASSFGGLNTEAFF. The CDR3 DNA is TGTGCCAGCAGTTTCGGGGGCCTGAACACTGAAGCTTTCTTT.

The rearrangement joins TRBV7-9 to TRBJ1-1; D uncertain. V was cut by 1 base and J by 6 bases, with 6 bases left in between. Per germline, CDR1 SEHNR and CDR2 FQNEAQ (reference sequence). This CDR3 region has 12 residues. CDR3 coding DNA: TGTGCCAGCAGCTTAGGGATACCTGAAGCTTTCTTT. It is translated as CASSLGIPEAFF.

The chain employs TRBV9 and TRBJ2-1; D unresolved. Germline values: CDR1 SGDLS, CDR2 YYNGEE. V was clipped by 0 bases and J by 3 bases, with 10 bases between them. The CDR3 length is 15 residues. The CDR3: CASSVGPLRYNEQFF. DNA for the CDR3: TGTGCCAGCAGCGTAGGCCCCTTACGCTACAATGAGCAGTTCTTC.

The table lists this clonotype with a few counts. The V and J genes are TRBV3-1 and TRBJ1-1, with 7 bases aligning to TRBD1. Per germline, CDR1 LGHDT and CDR2 YNNKEL (reference sequence). With V trimmed by 4 bases and J by 0 bases, 8 bases remained unmatched. This CDR3 comprises 16 residues. The CDR3, as DNA: TGTGCCAGCAGCCGTCACCGACAGGGTCTGAACACTGAAGCTTTCTTT. This sequence encodes CASSRHRQGLNTEAFF.

This clonotype was seen a few times. This chain joins TRBV2 and TRBJ1-1, with 12 bases identical to TRBD1. This CDR3 is 16 amino acids long. Germline CDR1 reads SNHLY; CDR2 reads FYNNEI. V lost 9 bases, J lost 6 bases, and 14 bases stayed unmatched. CDR3 DNA sequence: TGTGCCAGTCCGGGACAGGGGGCGCCCTCTGGGGCTGAAGCTTTCTTT. This gives the protein CASPGQGAPSGAEAFF.

This chain joins TRBV12-3 or TRBV12-4 and TRBJ2-7; unclear D gene. Trimming cost V 1 base and J 4 bases, with 8 bases left between them. The CDR3 has 13 residues. In nucleotides, the CDR3 is TGTGCCAGCAGTTTAGGCAGAATATACGAGCAGTACTTC. Translated, it gives CASSLGRIYEQYF.

V gene TRBV5-5 combines with J gene TRBJ1-5, with D perhaps TRBD1 (5 bases). The CDR3 loop spans 16 amino acids. The V end was cut by 4 bases, the J end by 4 bases, with 18 bases between. Germline values: CDR1 SGHKS, CDR2 YYEKEE (reference sequence). In DNA form, the CDR3 reads TGTGCCAGCAGCGCCTCTTCCCCAGGGAAGAATCAGCCCCAGCATTTT. This codes for CASSASSPGKNQPQHF.